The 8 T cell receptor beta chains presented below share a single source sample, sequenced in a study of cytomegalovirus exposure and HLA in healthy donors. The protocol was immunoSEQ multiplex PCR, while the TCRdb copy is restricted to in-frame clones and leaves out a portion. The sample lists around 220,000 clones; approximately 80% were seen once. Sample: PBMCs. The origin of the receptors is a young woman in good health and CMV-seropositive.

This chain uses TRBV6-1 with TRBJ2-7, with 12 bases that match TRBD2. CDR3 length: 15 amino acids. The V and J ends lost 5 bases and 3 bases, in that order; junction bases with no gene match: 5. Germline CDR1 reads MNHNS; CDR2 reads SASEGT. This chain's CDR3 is CASSRGTSGLYEQYF. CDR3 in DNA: TGTGCCAGCAGTAGAGGGACTAGCGGGCTCTACGAGCAGTACTTC.

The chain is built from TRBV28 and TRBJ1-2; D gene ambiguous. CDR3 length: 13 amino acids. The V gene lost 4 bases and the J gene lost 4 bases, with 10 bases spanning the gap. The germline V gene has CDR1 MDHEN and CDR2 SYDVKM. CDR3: CASSSPKAYGYTF. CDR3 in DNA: TGTGCCAGCAGTTCACCCAAGGCCTATGGCTACACCTTC.

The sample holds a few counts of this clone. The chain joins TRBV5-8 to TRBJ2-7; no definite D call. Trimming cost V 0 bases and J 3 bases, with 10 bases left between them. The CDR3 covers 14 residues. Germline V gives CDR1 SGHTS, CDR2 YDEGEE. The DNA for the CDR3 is TGTGCCAGCAGCTTGGCTACAGCCTTCTACGAGCAGTACTTC. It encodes CASSLATAFYEQYF.

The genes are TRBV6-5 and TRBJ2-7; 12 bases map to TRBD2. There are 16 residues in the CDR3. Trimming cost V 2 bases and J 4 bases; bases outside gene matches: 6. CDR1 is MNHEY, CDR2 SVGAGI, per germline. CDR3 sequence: CASSYTRTSGVYEQYF. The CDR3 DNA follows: TGTGCCAGCAGTTACACTAGGACTAGCGGGGTTTACGAGCAGTACTTC.

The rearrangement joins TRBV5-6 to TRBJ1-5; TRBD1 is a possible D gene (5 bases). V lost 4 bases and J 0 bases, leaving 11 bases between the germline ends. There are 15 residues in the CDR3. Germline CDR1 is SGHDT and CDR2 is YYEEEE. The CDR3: CASSPSGHSNQPQHF. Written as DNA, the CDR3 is TGTGCCAGCAGCCCGTCGGGGCATAGCAATCAGCCCCAGCATTTT.

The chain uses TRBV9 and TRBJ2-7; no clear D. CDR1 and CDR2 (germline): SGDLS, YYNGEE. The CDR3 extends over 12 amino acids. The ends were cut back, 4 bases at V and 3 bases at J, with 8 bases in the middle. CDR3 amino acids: CASSPGNYEQYF. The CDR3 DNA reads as TGTGCCAGCAGCCCTGGGAACTACGAGCAGTACTTC.

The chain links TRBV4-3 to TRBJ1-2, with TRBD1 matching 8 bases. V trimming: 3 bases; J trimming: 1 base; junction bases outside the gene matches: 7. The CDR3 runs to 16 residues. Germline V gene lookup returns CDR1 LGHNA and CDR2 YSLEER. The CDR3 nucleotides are TGCGCCAGCAGCCAGCAGACAGGGGCACTTAACTATGGCTACACCTTC. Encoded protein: CASSQQTGALNYGYTF.

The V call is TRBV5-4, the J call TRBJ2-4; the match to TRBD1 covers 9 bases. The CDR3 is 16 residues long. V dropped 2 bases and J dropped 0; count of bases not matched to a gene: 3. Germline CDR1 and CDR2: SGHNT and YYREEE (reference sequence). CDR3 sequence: CASSFGQGLAKNIQYF. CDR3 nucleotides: TGTGCCAGCAGCTTCGGACAGGGGCTAGCCAAAAACATTCAGTACTTC.